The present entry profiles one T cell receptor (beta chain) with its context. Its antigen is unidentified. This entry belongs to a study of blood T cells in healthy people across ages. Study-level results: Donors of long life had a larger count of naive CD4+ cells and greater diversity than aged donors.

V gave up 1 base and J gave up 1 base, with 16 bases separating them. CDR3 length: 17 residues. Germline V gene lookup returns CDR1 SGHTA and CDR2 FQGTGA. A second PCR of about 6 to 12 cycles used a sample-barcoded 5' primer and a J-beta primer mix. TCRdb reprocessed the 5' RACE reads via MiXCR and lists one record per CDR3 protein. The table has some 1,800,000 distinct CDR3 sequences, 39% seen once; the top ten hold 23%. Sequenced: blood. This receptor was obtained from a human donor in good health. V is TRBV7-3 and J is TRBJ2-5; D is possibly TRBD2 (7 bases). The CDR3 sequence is CASSLRGLAGAQETQYF. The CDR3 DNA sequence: TGTGCCAGCAGCTTAAGGGGACTGGCGGGGGCCCAAGAGACCCAGTACTTC.